The clone carrying this TCR beta chain was seen at least ten times. The antigen remains undetermined. This sample was taken from a study of blood T cells in healthy people across ages. Study-wide background: Using template switching, researchers captured about one barcoded beta molecule for each two T cells. Study results and limitations: Roughly linear declines in TCR beta diversity per million T cells occurred with age. It was held that the diversity estimates obtained from one million T cells were underestimates. Unsorted PBMC material precluded a definitive naive versus antigen-experienced comparison.

Combining a sample-barcoded 5' primer with a J-beta primer mix, a second PCR ran for about 6 to 12 cycles. In TCRdb, the 5' RACE reads were re-called with MiXCR into one record per CDR3 protein. Among hundreds of thousands of distinct CDR3 sequences listed, approximately 40% were seen once. Specimen: blood. This sequence originates from an elderly man in good health.

The CDR3 bases are TGCAGTGCTAGGCCAGCGGGGGGCCGGGATACGCAGTATTTT. Translated, it gives CSARPAGGRDTQYF. This rearrangement joins TRBV20-1 to TRBJ2-3; TRBD2 aligns across 9 bases. In germline, CDR1 is DFQATT, CDR2 SNEGSKA (reference sequence). V was pared by 3 bases and J by 6 bases, with 7 bases of the junction left unmatched. The CDR3 sequence is 14 residues long.